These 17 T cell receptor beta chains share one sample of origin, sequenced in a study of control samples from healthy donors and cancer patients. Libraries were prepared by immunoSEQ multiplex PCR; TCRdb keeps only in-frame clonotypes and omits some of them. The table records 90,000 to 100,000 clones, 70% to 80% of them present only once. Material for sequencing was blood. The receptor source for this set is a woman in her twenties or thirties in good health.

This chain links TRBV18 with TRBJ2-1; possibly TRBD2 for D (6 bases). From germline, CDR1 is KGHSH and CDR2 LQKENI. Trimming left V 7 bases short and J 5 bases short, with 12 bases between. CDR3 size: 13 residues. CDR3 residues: CASLPGLNNEQFF. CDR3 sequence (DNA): TGTGCCAGCTTGCCGGGACTTAACAATGAGCAGTTCTTC.

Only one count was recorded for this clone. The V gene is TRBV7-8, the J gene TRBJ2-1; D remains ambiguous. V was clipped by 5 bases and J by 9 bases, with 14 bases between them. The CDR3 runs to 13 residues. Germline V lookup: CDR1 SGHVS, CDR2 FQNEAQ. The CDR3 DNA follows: TGTGCCAGCAGCCTAGAGCTCATGGGTGAGCAGTTCTTC. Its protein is CASSLELMGEQFF.

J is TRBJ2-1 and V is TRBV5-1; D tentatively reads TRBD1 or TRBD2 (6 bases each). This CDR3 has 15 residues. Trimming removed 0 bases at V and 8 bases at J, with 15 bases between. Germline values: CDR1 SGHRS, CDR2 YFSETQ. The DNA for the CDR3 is TGCGCCAGCAGCTTGGACGGTCTTAGGGGGGATGAGCAGTTCTTC. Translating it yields CASSLDGLRGDEQFF. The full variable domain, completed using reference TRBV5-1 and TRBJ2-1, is KAGVTQTPRYLIKTRGQQVTLSCSPISGHRSVSWYQQTPGQGLQFLFEYFSETQRNKGNFPGRFSGRQFSNSRSEMNVSTLELGDSALYLCASSLDGLRGDEQFFGPGTRLTVL.

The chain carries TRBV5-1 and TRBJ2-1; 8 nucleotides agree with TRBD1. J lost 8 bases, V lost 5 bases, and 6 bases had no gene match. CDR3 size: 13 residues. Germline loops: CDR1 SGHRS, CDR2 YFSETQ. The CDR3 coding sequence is TGCGCCAGCAGAGACAGGGGAAAGGATGAGCAGTTCTTC. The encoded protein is CASRDRGKDEQFF.

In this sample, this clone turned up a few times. CDR3 protein: CSAGVGHNTGELFF. The CDR3 nucleotides read TGCAGCGCGGGCGTGGGACATAACACCGGGGAGCTGTTTTTT. The chain couples TRBV29-1 to TRBJ2-2; D might be TRBD1 (6 bases). There are 14 residues in the CDR3. The V and J ends lost 7 bases and 2 bases respectively, with 14 bases between them. CDR1 and CDR2 (germline): SQVTM, ANQGSEA.

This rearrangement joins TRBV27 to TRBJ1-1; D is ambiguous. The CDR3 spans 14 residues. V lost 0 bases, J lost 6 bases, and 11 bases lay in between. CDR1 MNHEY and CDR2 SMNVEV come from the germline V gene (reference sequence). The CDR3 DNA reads TGTGCCAGCAGTTTATCGTCCAGGACTCCTGAAGCTTTCTTT. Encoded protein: CASSLSSRTPEAFF.

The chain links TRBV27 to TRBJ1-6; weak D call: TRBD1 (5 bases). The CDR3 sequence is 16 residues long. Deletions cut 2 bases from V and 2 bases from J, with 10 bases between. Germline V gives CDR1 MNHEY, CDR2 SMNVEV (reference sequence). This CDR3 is CASSLDSRPYNSPLHF. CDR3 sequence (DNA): TGTGCCAGCAGTTTAGACAGTCGACCCTATAATTCACCCCTCCACTTT.

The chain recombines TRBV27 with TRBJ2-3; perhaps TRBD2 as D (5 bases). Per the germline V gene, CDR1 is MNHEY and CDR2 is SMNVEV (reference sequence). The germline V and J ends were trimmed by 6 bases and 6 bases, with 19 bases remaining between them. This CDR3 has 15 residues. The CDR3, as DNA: TGTGCCAGCAGCGACACTAGGTGGGTCAAGGATACGCAGTATTTT. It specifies CASSDTRWVKDTQYF.

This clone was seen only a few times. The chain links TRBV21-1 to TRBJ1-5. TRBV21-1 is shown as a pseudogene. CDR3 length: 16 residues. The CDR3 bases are TGTGCCAGCAGCAAAGTGCGGGGGAGAGGCAATCAGCCCCAGCATTTT. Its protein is CASSKVRGRGNQPQHF.

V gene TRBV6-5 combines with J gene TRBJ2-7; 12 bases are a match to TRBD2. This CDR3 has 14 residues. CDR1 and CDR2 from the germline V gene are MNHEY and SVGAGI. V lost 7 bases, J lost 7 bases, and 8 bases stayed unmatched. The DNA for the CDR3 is TGTGCCAGCACTCGACTAGCGGGGGTTCGTGAGCAGTACTTC. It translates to CASTRLAGVREQYF.

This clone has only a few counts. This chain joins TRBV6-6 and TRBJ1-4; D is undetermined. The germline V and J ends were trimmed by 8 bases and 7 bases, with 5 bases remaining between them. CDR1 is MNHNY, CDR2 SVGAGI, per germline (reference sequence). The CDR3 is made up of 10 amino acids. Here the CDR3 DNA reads TGTGCCAGCTACGGTGAAAAACTGTTTTTT. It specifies CASYGEKLFF.

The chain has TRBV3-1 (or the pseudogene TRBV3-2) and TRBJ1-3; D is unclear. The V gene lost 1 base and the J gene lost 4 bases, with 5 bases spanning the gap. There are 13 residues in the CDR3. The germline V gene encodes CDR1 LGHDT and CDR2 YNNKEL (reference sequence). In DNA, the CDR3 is TGTGCCAGCAGCCAAGTGGTCGGAAACACCATATATTTT. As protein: CASSQVVGNTIYF.

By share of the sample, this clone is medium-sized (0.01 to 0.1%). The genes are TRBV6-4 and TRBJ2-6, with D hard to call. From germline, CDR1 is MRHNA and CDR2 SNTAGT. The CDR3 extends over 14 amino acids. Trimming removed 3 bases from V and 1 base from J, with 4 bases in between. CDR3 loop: CASSEGSGANVLTF. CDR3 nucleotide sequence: TGTGCCAGCAGTGAAGGGTCTGGGGCCAACGTCCTGACTTTC.

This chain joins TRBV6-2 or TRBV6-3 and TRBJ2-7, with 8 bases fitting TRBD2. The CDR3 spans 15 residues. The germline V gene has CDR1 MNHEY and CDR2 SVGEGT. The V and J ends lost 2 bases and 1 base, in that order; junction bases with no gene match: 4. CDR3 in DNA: TGTGCCAGCAGTTACCGGGCTAGCGGGTCCTACGAGCAGTACTTC. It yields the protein CASSYRASGSYEQYF.

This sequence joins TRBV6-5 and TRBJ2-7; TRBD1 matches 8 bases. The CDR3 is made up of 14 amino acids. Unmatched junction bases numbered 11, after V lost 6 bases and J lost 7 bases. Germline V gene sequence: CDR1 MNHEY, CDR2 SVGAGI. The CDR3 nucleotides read TGTGCCAGCAGCCGGGACAGGAACACTTGGGAGCAGTACTTC. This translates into CASSRDRNTWEQYF.

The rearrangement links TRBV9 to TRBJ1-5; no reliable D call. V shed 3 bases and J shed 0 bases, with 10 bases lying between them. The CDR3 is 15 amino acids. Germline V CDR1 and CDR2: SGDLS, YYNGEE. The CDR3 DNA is TGTGCCAGCAGCGCCGAAGGGAATAGCAATCAGCCCCAGCATTTT. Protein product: CASSAEGNSNQPQHF.

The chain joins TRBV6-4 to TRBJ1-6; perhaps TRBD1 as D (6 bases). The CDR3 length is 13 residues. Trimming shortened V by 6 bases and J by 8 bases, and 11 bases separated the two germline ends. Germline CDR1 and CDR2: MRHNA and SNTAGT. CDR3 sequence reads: CASRGQTHSPLHF. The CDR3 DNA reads TGTGCCAGCAGAGGACAGACCCATTCACCCCTCCACTTT.